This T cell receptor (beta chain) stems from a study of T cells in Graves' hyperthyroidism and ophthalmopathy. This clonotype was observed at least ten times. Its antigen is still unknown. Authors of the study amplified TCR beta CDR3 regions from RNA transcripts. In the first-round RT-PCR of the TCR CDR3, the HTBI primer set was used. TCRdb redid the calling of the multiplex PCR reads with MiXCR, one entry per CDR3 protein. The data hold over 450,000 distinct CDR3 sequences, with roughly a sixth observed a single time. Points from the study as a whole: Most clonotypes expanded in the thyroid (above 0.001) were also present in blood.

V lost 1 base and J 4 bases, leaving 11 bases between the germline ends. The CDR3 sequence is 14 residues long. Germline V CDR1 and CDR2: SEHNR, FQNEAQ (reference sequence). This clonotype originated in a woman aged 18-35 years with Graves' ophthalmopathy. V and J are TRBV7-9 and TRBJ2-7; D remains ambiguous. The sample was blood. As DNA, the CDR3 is TGTGCCAGCAGCTTAGGACTTTTGGGGTACGAGCAGTACTTC. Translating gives CASSLGLLGYEQYF. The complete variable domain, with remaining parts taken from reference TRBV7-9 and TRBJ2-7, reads DTGVSQNPRHKITKRGQNVTFRCDPISEHNRLYWYRQTLGQGPEFLTYFQNEAQLEKSRLLSDRFSAERPKGSFSTLEIQRTEQGDSAMYLCASSLGLLGYEQYFGPGTRLTVT.